These 8 T cell receptor beta chains share one sample of origin, sequenced in a study of T cell changes during pregnancy in multiple sclerosis. Libraries were prepared by immunoSEQ multiplex PCR; TCRdb keeps only in-frame clonotypes and omits some of them. The data contain just over 60,000 clones, approximately 90% of them seen just once; the ten biggest clones take up roughly 2.6%. This specimen consisted of peripheral blood, obtained in the second trimester of pregnancy. The receptor set was obtained from a female donor in good health, enrolled as a control in a pregnancy study.

This chain's CDR3 is CASSFDTNTEAFF. CDR3 nucleotides: TGTGCCAGCAGCTTCGACACCAACACTGAAGCTTTCTTT. The chain combines TRBV7-9 with TRBJ1-1; D not resolved. CDR1 and CDR2 (germline): SEHNR, FQNEAQ (reference sequence). V was clipped by 3 bases and J by 2 bases, with 7 bases between them. This CDR3 contains 13 residues.

J is TRBJ2-1 and V is TRBV13; 13 bases align to TRBD2. CDR3 length: 17 amino acids. Germline CDR1 and CDR2: PRHDT and FYEKMQ (reference sequence). V was pared by 5 bases and J by 7 bases, with 11 bases of the junction left unmatched. The CDR3 DNA reads as TGTGCCAGCAGCCCCAGGACTAGCGGGGGACCGCATAATGAGCAGTTCTTC. It codes for CASSPRTSGGPHNEQFF. The full variable domain, completed using reference TRBV13 and TRBJ2-1, is AAGVIQSPRHLIKEKRETATLKCYPIPRHDTVYWYQQGPGQDPQFLISFYEKMQSDKGSIPDRFSAQQFSDYHSELNMSSLELGDSALYFCASSPRTSGGPHNEQFFGPGTRLTVL.

This clone was detected a few times. The chain uses TRBV2 and TRBJ1-1; unclear D gene. Germline CDR1 is SNHLY and CDR2 is FYNNEI. The CDR3 spans 10 residues. The CDR3 sequence: CAEGMTEAFF. CDR3 bases: TGTGCGGAGGGAATGACTGAAGCTTTCTTT.

The V and J genes are TRBV18 and TRBJ1-1; TRBD1 might be the D (5 bases). Germline V gene lookup returns CDR1 KGHSH and CDR2 LQKENI. Trimming took 5 bases from V and 0 from J, leaving 10 bases between them. The CDR3 length is 14 residues. CDR3 in amino acids: CASSLTDMNTEAFF. The DNA for the CDR3 is TGTGCCAGCTCATTGACAGATATGAACACTGAAGCTTTCTTT.

J is TRBJ1-4 and V is TRBV18; no firm D call. This CDR3 region has 16 residues. Between the trimmed V and J ends, which lost 2 bases and 0 bases, there was a span of 10 bases. CDR1 and CDR2 (germline): KGHSH, LQKENI. This CDR3 reads CASSPGGNPTNEKLFF. The CDR3, as DNA: TGTGCCAGCTCACCAGGAGGGAACCCAACTAATGAAAAACTGTTTTTT.

V is TRBV7-3 and J is TRBJ2-5, with D uncertain. The CDR3 has 13 amino acids. V was shortened by 3 bases and J by 5 bases, with 10 bases between the two germline ends. Per germline, CDR1 SGHTA and CDR2 FQGTGA. The CDR3 nucleotides are TGTGCCAGCAGCTTTGCTAGGCAGGAGACCCAGTACTTC. Translating gives CASSFARQETQYF.

The V and J genes are TRBV7-2 and TRBJ1-1; 7 nucleotides match TRBD1. CDR1 and CDR2 (germline): SGHTA, FQGNSA. This CDR3 has 17 residues. V gave up 2 bases and J gave up 3 bases; unmatched junction bases: 12. Here the CDR3 DNA reads TGTGCCAGCAGCTTAATGGGTATTGGACAGGCGTACACTGAAGCTTTCTTT. This codes for CASSLMGIGQAYTEAFF.

This chain links TRBV9 with TRBJ1-1, with D perhaps matching TRBD1 (5 bases). CDR3 size: 15 residues. Germline V CDR1 and CDR2: SGDLS, YYNGEE. Trimming stripped 4 bases from V and 0 bases from J, with 13 bases between. CDR3 region: CASSPPAGVNTEAFF. The DNA of the CDR3 is TGTGCCAGCAGCCCACCAGCGGGGGTGAACACTGAAGCTTTCTTT. Looking up the rest from reference TRBV9 and TRBJ1-1 gives the full variable domain: DSGVTQTPKHLITATGQRVTLRCSPRSGDLSVYWYQQSLDQGLQFLIQYYNGEERAKGNILERFSAQQFPDLHSELNLSSLELGDSALYFCASSPPAGVNTEAFFGQGTRLTVV.